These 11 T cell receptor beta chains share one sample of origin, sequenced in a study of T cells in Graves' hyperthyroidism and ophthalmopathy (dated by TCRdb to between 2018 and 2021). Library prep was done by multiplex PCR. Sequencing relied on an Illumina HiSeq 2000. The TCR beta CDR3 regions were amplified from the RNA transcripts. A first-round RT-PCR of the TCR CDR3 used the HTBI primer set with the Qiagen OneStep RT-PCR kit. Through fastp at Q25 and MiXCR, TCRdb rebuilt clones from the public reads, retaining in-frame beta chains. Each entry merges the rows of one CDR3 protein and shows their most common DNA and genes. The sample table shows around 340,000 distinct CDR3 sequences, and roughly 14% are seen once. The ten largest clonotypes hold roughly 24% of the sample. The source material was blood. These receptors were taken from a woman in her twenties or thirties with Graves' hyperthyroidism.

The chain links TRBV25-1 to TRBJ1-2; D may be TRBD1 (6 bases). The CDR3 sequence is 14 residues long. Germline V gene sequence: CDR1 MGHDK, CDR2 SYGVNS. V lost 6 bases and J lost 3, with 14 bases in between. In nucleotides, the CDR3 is TGTGCCAGCAGCGGGAACAGGGTATACTATGGCTACACCTTC. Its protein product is CASSGNRVYYGYTF.

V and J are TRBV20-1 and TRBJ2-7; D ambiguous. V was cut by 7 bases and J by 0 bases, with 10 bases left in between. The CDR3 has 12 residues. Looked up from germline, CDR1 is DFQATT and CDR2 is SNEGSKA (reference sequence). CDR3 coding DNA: TGCAGTGTAGGTGGGCACTCCTACGAGCAGTACTTC. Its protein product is CSVGGHSYEQYF.

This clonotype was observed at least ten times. The CDR3 region is CASSAPGISENTEAFF. The CDR3 nucleotides are TGTGCCAGCAGTGCACCAGGGATCTCGGAGAACACTGAAGCTTTCTTT. The chain links TRBV6-1 to TRBJ1-1, with TRBD1 as a possible D gene (5 bases). Trimming removed 4 bases at V and 1 base at J, with 16 bases between. Germline CDR1 MNHNS, CDR2 SASEGT. CDR3 size: 16 residues.

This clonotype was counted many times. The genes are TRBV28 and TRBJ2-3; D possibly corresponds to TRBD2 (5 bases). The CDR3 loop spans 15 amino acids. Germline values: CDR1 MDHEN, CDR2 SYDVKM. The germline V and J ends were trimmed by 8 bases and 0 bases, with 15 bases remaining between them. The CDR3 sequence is CASFSVGVSTDTQYF. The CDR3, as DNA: TGTGCCAGCTTTTCGGTGGGAGTTAGCACAGATACGCAGTATTTT.

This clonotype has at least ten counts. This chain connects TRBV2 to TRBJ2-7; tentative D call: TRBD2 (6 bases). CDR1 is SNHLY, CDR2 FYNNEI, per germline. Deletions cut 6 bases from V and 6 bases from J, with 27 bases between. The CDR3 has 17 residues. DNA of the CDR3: TGTGCCAGCAGGTTGTGGGAGACGGGACTCCCGTCACCCGAGCAGTACTTC. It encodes CASRLWETGLPSPEQYF.

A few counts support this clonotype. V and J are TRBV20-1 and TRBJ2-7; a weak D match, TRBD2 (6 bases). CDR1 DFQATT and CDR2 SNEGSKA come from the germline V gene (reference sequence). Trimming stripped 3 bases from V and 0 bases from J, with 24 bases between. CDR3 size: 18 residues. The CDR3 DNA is TGCAGTGCTAGTTACACCCGTATCCGTAGCGGCGACTCCTACGAGCAGTACTTC. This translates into CSASYTRIRSGDSYEQYF.

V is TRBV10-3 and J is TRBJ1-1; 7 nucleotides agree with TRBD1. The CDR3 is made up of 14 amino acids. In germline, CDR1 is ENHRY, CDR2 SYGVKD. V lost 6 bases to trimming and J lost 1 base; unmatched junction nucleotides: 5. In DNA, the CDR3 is TGTGCCATCAGCATGACAGGGAAGAACACTGAAGCTTTCTTT. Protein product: CAISMTGKNTEAFF.

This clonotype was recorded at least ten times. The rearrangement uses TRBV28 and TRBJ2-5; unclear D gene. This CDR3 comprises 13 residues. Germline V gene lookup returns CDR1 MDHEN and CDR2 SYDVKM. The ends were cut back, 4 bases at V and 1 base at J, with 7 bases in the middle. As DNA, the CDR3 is TGTGCCAGCAGTTGGCAGATCCAAGAGACCCAGTACTTC. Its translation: CASSWQIQETQYF.

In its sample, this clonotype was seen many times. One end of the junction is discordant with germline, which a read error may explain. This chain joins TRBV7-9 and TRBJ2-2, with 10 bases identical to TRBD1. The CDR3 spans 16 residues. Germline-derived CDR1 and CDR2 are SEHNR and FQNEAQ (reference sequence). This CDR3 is CASSLAGTGDPGELFF. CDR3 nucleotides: TGTGCCAGCAGTTTAGCCGGGACAGGGGACCCCGGGGAGCTGTTTTTT.

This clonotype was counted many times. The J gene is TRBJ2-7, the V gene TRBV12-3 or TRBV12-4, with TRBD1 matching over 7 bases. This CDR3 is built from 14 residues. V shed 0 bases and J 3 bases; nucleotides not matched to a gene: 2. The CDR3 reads CASSLAGQFYEQYF. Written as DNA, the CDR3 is TGTGCCAGCAGTTTAGCGGGACAGTTCTACGAGCAGTACTTC.

The CDR3 bases are TGTGCCAGTAGCCCGACGGGACTAGCGGCAAACGCGAACACCGGGGAGCTGTTTTTT. This sequence encodes CASSPTGLAANANTGELFF. The rearrangement links TRBV19 to TRBJ2-2; TRBD2 matches 11 bases. The CDR3 runs 19 residues. V dropped 6 bases and J dropped 0; count of bases not matched to a gene: 12. CDR1 is LNHDA and CDR2 is SQIVND in the germline V gene (reference sequence).